This record covers a single T cell receptor beta chain. Its antigen is not known. The repertoire was sequenced with immunoSEQ multiplex PCR; TCRdb's copy has only in-frame clones and lacks some. The table records 77,000 or so clones, 89% of them present only once. V was cut by 9 bases and J by 8 bases, with 7 bases left in between. This CDR3 contains 9 residues. From germline, CDR1 is PRHDT and CDR2 FYEKMQ (reference sequence). The data derive from a study of OX40 agonist ivuxolimab in advanced cancers. For the study at large: All patients had ivuxolimab intravenously every 2 weeks at 0.01 to 10 mg/kg. Study-level findings and limits: Certain nonresponding patients likewise had low normalized T-cell clonal expansion. Doses of 0.1 to 3.0 mg/kg were accompanied by clonal expansion of CD4+ and CD8+ blood T cells by week 6. Individuals who were partial responders at 0.1-3.0 mg/kg had clonal expansion that ranked among the lowest.

Sequenced material: CD4+ or CD8+ T cells sorted from blood, taken in a trial of the OX40 agonist ivuxolimab. This receptor was identified in an adult with an advanced solid tumor such as melanoma, head and neck, liver or kidney cancer. The chain combines TRBV13 with TRBJ1-2; D gene ambiguous. CDR3 loop: CASLGGYTF. The CDR3 DNA reads as TGTGCCAGTCTGGGGGGCTACACCTTC.